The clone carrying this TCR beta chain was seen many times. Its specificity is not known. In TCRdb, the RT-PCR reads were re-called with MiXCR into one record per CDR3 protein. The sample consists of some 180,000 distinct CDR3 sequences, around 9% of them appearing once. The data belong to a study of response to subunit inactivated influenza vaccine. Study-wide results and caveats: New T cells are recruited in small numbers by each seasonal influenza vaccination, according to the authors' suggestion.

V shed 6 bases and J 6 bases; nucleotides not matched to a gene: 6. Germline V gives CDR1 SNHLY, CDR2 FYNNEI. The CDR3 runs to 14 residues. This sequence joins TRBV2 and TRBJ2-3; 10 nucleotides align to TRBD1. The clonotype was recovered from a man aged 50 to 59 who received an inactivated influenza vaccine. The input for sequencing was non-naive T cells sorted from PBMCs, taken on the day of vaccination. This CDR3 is CASSRDRGSDTQYF. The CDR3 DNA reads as TGTGCCAGCAGCCGGGACAGGGGTTCTGATACGCAGTATTTT.